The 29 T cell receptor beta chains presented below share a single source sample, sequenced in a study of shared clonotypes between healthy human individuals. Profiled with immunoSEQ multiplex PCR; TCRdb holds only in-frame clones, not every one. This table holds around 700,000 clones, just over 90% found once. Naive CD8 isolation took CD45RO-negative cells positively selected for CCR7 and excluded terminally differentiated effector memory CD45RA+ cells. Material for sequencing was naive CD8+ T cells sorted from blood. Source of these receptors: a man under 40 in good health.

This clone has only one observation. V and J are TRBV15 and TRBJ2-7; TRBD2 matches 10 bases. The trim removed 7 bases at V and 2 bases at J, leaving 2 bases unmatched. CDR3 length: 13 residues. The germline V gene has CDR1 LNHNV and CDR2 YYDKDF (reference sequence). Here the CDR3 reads CATTSGSPYEQYF. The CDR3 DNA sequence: TGTGCCACCACTAGCGGGAGTCCCTACGAGCAGTACTTC.

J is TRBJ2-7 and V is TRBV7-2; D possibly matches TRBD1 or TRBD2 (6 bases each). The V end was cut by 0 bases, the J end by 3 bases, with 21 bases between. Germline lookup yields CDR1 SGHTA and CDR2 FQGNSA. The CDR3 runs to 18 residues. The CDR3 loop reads CASSLADSLTGGLYEQYF. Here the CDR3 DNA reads TGTGCCAGCAGCTTAGCTGATTCCCTCACCGGGGGCCTCTACGAGCAGTACTTC.

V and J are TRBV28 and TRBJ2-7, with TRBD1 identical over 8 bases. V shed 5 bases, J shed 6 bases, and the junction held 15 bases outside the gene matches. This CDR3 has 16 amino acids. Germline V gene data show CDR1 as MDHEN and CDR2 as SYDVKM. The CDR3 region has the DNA TGTGCCAGCAGTCCCCTAGGACCGGGACAGGCCATCGAGCAGTACTTC. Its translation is CASSPLGPGQAIEQYF.

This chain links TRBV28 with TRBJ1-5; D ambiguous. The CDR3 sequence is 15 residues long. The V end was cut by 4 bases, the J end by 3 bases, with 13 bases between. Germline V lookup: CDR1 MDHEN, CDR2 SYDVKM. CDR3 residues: CASSSTGSPNQPQHF. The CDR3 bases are TGTGCCAGCAGTTCGACCGGGTCTCCCAATCAGCCCCAGCATTTT.

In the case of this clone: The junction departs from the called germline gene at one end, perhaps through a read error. For the CDR3, the DNA is TGTGCCAGCAGCTCCCAGCTAGGAGGGAGATTTGACTTC. It encodes CASSSQLGGRFDF. The chain is built from TRBV5-4 and TRBJ2-7, with a weak D call TRBD2 (6 bases). CDR3 length: 13 amino acids. From germline, CDR1 is SGHNT and CDR2 YYREEE (reference sequence).

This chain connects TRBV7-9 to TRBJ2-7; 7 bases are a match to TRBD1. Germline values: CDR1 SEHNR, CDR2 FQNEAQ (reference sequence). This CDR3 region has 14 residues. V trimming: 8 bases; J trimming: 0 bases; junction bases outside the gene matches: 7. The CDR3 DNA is TGTGCCAGCCAGAGAGCAGGGGGCTCCTACGAGCAGTACTTC. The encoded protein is CASQRAGGSYEQYF.

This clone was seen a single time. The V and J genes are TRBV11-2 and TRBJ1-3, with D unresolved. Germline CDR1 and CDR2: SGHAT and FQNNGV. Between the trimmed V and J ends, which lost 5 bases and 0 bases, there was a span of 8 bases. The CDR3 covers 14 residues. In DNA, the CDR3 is TGTGCCAGCAGCGCGTCCTACTCTGGAAACACCATATATTTT. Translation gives CASSASYSGNTIYF.

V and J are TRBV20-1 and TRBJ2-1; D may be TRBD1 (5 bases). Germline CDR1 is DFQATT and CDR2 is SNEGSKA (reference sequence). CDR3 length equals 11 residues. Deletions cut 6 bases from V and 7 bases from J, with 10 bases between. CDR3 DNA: TGCAGTGCCAGACAGCCGAATGAGCAGTTCTTC. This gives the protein CSARQPNEQFF.

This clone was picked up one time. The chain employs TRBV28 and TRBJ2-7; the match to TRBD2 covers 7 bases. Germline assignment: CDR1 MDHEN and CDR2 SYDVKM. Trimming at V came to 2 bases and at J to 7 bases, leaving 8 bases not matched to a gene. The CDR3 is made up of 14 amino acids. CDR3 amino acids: CASSLLAGAREQYF. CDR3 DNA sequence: TGTGCCAGCAGTTTACTCGCGGGAGCGCGTGAGCAGTACTTC.

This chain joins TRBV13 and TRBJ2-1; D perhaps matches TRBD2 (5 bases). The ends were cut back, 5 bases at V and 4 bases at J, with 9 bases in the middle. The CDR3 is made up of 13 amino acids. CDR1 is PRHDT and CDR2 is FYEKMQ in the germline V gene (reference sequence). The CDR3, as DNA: TGTGCCAGCAGCCCCGGGGTTTACAATGAGCAGTTCTTC. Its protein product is CASSPGVYNEQFF.

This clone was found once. The CDR3 bases are TGTGCCACCAGCAGGGACAGGGGGCCGGGCACTGAAGCTTTCTTT. This translates into CATSRDRGPGTEAFF. The chain combines TRBV15 with TRBJ1-1; 11 bases agree with TRBD1. This CDR3 contains 15 residues. The J segment lost 4 bases and the V segment lost 3 bases, leaving 4 bases of the junction unmatched. CDR1 LNHNV and CDR2 YYDKDF come from the germline V gene (reference sequence).

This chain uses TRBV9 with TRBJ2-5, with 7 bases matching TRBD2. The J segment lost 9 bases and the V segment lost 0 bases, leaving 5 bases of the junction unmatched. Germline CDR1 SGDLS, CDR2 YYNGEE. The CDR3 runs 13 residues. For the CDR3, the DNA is TGTGCCAGCAGCGTAGGTGATCGGGGGGCCCAGTACTTC. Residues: CASSVGDRGAQYF.

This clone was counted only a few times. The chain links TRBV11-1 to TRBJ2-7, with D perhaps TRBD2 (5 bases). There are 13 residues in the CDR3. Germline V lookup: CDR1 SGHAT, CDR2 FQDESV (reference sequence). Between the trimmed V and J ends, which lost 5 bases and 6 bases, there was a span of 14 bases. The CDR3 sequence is CASSPILEGEQYF. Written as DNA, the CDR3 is TGTGCCAGCAGCCCCATACTCGAGGGCGAGCAGTACTTC.

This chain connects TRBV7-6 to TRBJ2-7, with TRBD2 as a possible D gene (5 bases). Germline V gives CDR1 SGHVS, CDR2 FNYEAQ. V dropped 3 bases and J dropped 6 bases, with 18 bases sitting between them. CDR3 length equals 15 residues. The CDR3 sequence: CASSFEAGEFFEQYF. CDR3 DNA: TGTGCCAGCAGCTTTGAGGCGGGTGAATTTTTCGAGCAGTACTTC. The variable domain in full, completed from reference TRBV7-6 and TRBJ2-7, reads GAGVSQSPRYKVTKRGQDVALRCDPISGHVSLYWYRQALGQGPEFLTYFNYEAQQDKSGLPNDRFSAERPEGSISTLTIQRTEQRDSAMYRCASSFEAGEFFEQYFGPGTRLTVT.

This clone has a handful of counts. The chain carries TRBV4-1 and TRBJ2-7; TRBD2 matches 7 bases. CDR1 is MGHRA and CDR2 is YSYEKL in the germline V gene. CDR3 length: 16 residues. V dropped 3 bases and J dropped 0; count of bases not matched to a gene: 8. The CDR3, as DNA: TGCGCCAGCAGCCACCGGATTTCTAGCGGCTCCTACGAGCAGTACTTC. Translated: CASSHRISSGSYEQYF.

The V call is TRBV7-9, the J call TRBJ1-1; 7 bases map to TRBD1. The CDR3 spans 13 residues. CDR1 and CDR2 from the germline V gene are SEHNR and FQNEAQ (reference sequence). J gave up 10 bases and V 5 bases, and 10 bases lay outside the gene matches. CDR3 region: CASSPRDSQRAFF. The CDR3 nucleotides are TGTGCCAGCAGCCCGCGGGACAGTCAGCGAGCTTTCTTT.

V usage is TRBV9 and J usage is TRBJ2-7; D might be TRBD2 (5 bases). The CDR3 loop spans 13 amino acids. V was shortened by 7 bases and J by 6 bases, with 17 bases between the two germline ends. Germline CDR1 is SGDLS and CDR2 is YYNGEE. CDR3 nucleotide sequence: TGTGCCAGCGGTGGGGTGGAGGCTCGCGAGCAGTACTTC. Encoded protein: CASGGVEAREQYF.

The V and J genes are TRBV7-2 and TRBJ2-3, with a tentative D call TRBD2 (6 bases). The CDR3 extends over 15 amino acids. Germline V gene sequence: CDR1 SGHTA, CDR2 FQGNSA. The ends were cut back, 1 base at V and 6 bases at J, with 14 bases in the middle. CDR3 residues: CASSLGTTSRDTQYF. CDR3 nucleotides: TGTGCCAGCAGCTTAGGGACTACCAGCAGGGATACGCAGTATTTT.

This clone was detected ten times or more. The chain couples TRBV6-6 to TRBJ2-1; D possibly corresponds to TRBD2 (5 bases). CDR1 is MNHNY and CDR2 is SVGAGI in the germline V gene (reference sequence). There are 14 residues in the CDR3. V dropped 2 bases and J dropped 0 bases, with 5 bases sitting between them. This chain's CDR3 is CASSYRDSYNEQFF. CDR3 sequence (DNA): TGTGCCAGCAGTTACCGGGACTCCTACAATGAGCAGTTCTTC.

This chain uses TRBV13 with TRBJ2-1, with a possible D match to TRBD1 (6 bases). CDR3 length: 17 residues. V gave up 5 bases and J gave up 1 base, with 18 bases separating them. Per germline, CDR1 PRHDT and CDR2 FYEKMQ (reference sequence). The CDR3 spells CASSLTAPDSSYNEQFF. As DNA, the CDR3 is TGTGCCAGCAGCCTTACCGCCCCGGACAGTTCCTACAATGAGCAGTTCTTC.

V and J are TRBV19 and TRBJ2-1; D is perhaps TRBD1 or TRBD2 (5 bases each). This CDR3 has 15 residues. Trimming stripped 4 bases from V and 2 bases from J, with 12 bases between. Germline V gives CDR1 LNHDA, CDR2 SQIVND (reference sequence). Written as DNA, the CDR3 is TGTGCCAGTAGTAACCCTGGGGACCCCTACAATGAGCAGTTCTTC. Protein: CASSNPGDPYNEQFF. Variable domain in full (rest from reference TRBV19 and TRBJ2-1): DGGITQSPKYLFRKEGQNVTLSCEQNLNHDAMYWYRQDPGQGLRLIYYSQIVNDFQKGDIAEGYSVSREKKESFPLTVTSAQKNPTAFYLCASSNPGDPYNEQFFGPGTRLTVL.

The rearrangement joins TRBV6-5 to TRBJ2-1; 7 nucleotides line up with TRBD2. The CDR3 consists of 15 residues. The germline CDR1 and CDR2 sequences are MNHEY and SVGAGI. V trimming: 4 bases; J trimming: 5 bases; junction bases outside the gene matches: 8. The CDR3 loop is CASSSPGLVDNEQFF. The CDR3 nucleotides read TGTGCCAGCAGTTCCCCCGGACTAGTAGACAATGAGCAGTTCTTC.

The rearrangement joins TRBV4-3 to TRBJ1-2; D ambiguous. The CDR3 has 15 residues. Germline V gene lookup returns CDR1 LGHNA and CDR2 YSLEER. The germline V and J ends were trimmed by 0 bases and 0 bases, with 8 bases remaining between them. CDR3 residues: CASSQDIVPNYGYTF. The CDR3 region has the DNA TGCGCCAGCAGCCAAGATATCGTTCCTAACTATGGCTACACCTTC.

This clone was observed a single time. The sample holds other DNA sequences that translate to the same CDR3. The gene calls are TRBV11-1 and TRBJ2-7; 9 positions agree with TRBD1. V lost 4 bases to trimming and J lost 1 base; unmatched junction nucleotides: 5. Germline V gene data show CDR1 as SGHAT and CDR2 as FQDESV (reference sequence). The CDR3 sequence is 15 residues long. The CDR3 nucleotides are TGTGCCAGCAGCTCCGCCGGGACAGGGTCCTACGAGCAGTACTTC. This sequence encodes CASSSAGTGSYEQYF.

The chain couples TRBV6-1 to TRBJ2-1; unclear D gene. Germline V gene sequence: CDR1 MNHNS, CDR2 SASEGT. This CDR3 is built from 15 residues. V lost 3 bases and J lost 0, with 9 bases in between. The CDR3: CASSEWQDSYNEQFF. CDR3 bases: TGTGCCAGCAGTGAGTGGCAGGACTCCTACAATGAGCAGTTCTTC.

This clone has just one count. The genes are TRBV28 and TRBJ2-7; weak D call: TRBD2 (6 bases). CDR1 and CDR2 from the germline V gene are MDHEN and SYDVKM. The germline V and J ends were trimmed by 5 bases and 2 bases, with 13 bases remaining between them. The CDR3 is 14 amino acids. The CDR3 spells CASSGGGLAYEQYF. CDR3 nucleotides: TGTGCCAGCAGTGGAGGAGGGCTAGCCTACGAGCAGTACTTC.

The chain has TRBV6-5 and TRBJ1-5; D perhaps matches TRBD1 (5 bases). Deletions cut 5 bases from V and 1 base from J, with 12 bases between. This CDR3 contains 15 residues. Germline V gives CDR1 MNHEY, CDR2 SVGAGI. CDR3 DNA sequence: TGTGCCAGCAGTCCCTCCCAGGGAAGCAATCAGCCCCAGCATTTT. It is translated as CASSPSQGSNQPQHF.

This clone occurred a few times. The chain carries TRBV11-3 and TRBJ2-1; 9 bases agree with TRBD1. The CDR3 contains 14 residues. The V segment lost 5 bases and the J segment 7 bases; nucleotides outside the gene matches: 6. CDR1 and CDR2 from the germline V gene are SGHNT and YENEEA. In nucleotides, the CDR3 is TGTGCCAGCAGCCCCCGGACAGGGGAGAATGAGCAGTTCTTC. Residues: CASSPRTGENEQFF.

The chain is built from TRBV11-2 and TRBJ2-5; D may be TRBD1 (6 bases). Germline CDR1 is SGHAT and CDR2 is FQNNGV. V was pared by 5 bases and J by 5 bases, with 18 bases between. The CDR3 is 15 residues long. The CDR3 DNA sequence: TGTGCCAGCAGCCTCTGGACAGAAAGTCGGGAGACCCAGTACTTC. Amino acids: CASSLWTESRETQYF.